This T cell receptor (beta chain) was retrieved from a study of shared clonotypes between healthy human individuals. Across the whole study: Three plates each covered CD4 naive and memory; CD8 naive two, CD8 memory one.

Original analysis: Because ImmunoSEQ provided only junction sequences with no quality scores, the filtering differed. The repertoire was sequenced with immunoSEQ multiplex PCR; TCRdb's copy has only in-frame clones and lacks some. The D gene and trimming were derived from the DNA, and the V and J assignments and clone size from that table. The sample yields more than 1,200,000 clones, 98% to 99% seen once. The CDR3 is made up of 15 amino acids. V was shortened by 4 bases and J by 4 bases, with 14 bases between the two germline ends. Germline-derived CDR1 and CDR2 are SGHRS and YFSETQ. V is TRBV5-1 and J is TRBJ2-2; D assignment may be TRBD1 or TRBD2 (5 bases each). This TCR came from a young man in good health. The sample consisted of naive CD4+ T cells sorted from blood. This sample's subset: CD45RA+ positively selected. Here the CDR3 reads CASSNPGPATGELFF. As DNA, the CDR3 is TGCGCCAGCAGCAATCCGGGACCGGCCACCGGGGAGCTGTTTTTT.